This record looks at one TCR beta chain sequence and its context. This sample is drawn from a study of blood T cell repertoires in COVID-19. Overall study: Both acute and convalescent COVID-19 samples were obtained from the United States, Italy and Spain.

Per the study methods: Amplification of reference gene primers provided the estimated nucleated cell counts. Sequencing used immunoSEQ multiplex PCR; TCRdb keeps in-frame clones, though not all of them. The V and J calls and the clone size are those of that table, but D and trimming were determined from the DNA. Found here are more than 200,000 clones, 65% to 90% of them singletons; the top ten hold 4% to 6%. This CDR3 comprises 17 residues. Germline assignment: CDR1 MGHRA and CDR2 YSYEKL. J lost 5 bases, V lost 0 bases, and 8 bases had no gene match. This receptor was identified in a woman older than 75 with active or convalescent COVID-19. The specimen sequenced was peripheral blood. This rearrangement joins TRBV4-1 to TRBJ2-3; TRBD2 matches 10 bases. As DNA, the CDR3 is TGCGCCAGCAGCCAAGAAGGGCTAGCGGGAGCGGTAGATACGCAGTATTTT. Its protein is CASSQEGLAGAVDTQYF.